The next 13 T cell receptor beta chains were all read from a single sample in a study of blood T cell repertoires in COVID-19. Sequencing was performed with immunoSEQ multiplex PCR; in TCRdb, only in-frame clones are kept and a portion is missing. The repertoire has fewer than 200,000 clones, 85% to 90% of them found once; the top ten carry approximately 13%. The sample comprised peripheral blood. The source is a woman between 70 and 85 years old with COVID-19, enrolled during active disease.

V gene TRBV23-1 combines with J gene TRBJ2-7, with 10 bases identical to TRBD2. TRBV23-1 is flagged as an ORF with uncertain function. V trimming: 4 bases; J trimming: 5 bases; junction bases outside the gene matches: 11. The CDR3 covers 16 residues. The CDR3 reads CASSPILAGARDEQYF. CDR3 DNA sequence: TGCGCCAGCAGTCCGATTCTAGCGGGAGCGAGGGACGAGCAGTACTTC.

The chain links TRBV19 to TRBJ1-3; D is possibly TRBD1 (5 bases). Germline V gene data show CDR1 as LNHDA and CDR2 as SQIVND (reference sequence). The ends were cut back, 4 bases at V and 0 bases at J, with 13 bases in the middle. CDR3 size: 16 residues. CDR3 sequence reads: CASSTAFDSSGNTIYF. DNA of the CDR3: TGTGCCAGTAGTACCGCCTTTGACAGCTCTGGAAACACCATATATTTT.

CDR3 amino acids: CAIDRGSYEQYF. CDR3 bases: TGTGCCATCGACAGGGGGTCCTACGAGCAGTACTTC. This rearrangement joins TRBV6-1 to TRBJ2-7; 9 bases fit TRBD1. This CDR3 has 12 amino acids. Germline trimming cut 10 bases from V and 1 base from J; bases unmatched to any gene: 2. In germline, CDR1 is MNHNS, CDR2 SASEGT.

The gene calls are TRBV11-2 and TRBJ2-7; 8 bases match TRBD2. V was pared by 2 bases and J by 1 base, with 16 bases of the junction left unmatched. The CDR3 spans 19 residues. The V gene's germline CDR1 is SGHAT and CDR2 FQNNGV. The CDR3 protein is CASSLSRRAGAVISYEQYF. The CDR3 nucleotides are TGTGCCAGCAGCTTAAGCCGACGAGCGGGAGCCGTTATTTCCTACGAGCAGTACTTC.

V and J are TRBV19 and TRBJ1-5; D not certain. Germline loops: CDR1 LNHDA, CDR2 SQIVND (reference sequence). V lost 5 bases and J 2 bases, leaving 7 bases between the germline ends. The CDR3 has 13 residues. The CDR3 DNA sequence: TGTGCCAGTAGTCTGCAGGGCAATCAGCCCCAGCATTTT. It translates to CASSLQGNQPQHF.

The V gene is TRBV19, the J gene TRBJ2-2, with TRBD1 identical over 8 bases. CDR1 is LNHDA, CDR2 SQIVND, per germline (reference sequence). This CDR3 is 14 amino acids long. The V gene end was trimmed by 9 bases and the J gene end by 5 bases; junction bases not matched to a gene: 8. In DNA form, the CDR3 reads TGTGCCAGCGCAGGGGGCGGCGGGACCGGGGAGCTGTTTTTT. This encodes CASAGGGGTGELFF.

This chain uses TRBV27 with TRBJ1-1, with TRBD1 identical over 7 bases. V dropped 6 bases and J dropped 10; count of bases not matched to a gene: 11. CDR3 size: 13 residues. CDR1 is MNHEY and CDR2 is SMNVEV in the germline V gene (reference sequence). Written as DNA, the CDR3 is TGTGCCAGCAGGTGGCAGACCCAGGGGGTAGCTTTCTTT. Translating gives CASRWQTQGVAFF.

The chain carries TRBV11-3 and TRBJ1-4, with no clear D. V was cut by 3 bases and J by 5 bases, with 10 bases left in between. CDR1 and CDR2 from the germline V gene are SGHNT and YENEEA. CDR3 length: 14 amino acids. The CDR3 bases are TGTGCCAGCAGCTTTGGGAGGCGGAATGAAAAACTGTTTTTT. It is translated as CASSFGRRNEKLFF.

CDR3 bases: TGTGCCAGCAGCCCAGGGAAGAATCAGCCCCAGCATTTT. Protein: CASSPGKNQPQHF. The V gene is TRBV6-5, the J gene TRBJ1-5, with D perhaps matching TRBD1 (5 bases). Germline V gene data show CDR1 as MNHEY and CDR2 as SVGAGI. The CDR3 spans 13 residues. The V end was cut by 6 bases, the J end by 4 bases, with 10 bases between.

Here the CDR3 reads CASTHPPRGGQGIIGDQPQHF. CDR3 in DNA: TGTGCCAGCACCCATCCCCCCCGGGGCGGACAGGGGATAATAGGGGATCAGCCCCAGCATTTT. The genes are TRBV7-4 and TRBJ1-5, with 9 bases fitting TRBD1. The CDR3 covers 21 residues. The ends lost 7 bases at V and 5 bases at J; junction bases unmatched: 27. Germline V gives CDR1 SGHVT, CDR2 SQSDAQ.

The gene calls are TRBV11-1 and TRBJ1-3, with D tentatively TRBD1 (6 bases). CDR3 size: 15 residues. Germline CDR1 reads SGHAT; CDR2 reads FQDESV (reference sequence). Trimming cost V 5 bases and J 2 bases, with 13 bases left between them. CDR3 residues: CASSVFRGPGNTIYF. The DNA for the CDR3 is TGTGCCAGCAGCGTGTTCAGGGGACCTGGAAACACCATATATTTT.

CDR3 nucleotide sequence: TGTGCCAGCAGTAACGGGAATGAAAAACTGTTTTTT. This sequence encodes CASSNGNEKLFF. The chain recombines TRBV6-5 with TRBJ1-4; D gene unclear. Germline V lookup: CDR1 MNHEY, CDR2 SVGAGI. The V end lost 5 bases, the J end lost 5 bases, and 6 bases lay between the germline ends. The CDR3 extends over 12 amino acids.

The chain joins TRBV25-1 to TRBJ2-5, with 7 bases that match TRBD1. The germline V gene encodes CDR1 MGHDK and CDR2 SYGVNS. CDR3 length equals 14 residues. V gave up 2 bases and J gave up 5 bases; unmatched junction bases: 5. The CDR3 protein is CASSETGVWETQYF. CDR3 coding DNA: TGTGCCAGCAGTGAAACAGGGGTTTGGGAGACCCAGTACTTC.